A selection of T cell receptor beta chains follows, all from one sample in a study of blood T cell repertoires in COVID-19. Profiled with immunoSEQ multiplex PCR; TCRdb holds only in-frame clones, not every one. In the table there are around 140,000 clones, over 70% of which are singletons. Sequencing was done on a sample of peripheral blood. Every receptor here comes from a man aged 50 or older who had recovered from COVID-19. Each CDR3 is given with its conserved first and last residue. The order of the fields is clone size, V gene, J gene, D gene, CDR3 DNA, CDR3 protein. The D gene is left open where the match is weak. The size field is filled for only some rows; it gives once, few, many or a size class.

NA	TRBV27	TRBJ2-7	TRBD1	TGTGCCAGCAAGTTAAGGGGGACAGGGGGCTACGAGCAGTACTTC	CASKLRGTGGYEQYF
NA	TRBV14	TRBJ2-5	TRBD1	TGTGCCAGCAGCCCATGGACAGGGGGTGACCAAGAGACCCAGTACTTC	CASSPWTGGDQETQYF
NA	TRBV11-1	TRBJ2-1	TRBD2	TGTGCCAGCCCCACCCAGGGCGGGGGGGCCTACAATGAGCAGTTCTTC	CASPTQGGGAYNEQFF
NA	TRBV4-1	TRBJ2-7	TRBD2	TGCGCCAGCAGCAACGGACTAGCGGGGGCCTACGAGCAGTACTTC	CASSNGLAGAYEQYF
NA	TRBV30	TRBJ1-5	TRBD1	TGTGCCTGGAGTGTTACAGGGGTTCAGCCCCAGCATTTT	CAWSVTGVQPQHF
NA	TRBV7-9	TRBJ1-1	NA	TGTGCCAGCAGCTTAGCTTATCAGGGGTTGAACACTGAAGCTTTCTTT	CASSLAYQGLNTEAFF
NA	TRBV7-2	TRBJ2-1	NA	TGTGCCAGCAGCTTATCCCCAGGGGGGCACAATGAGCAGTTCTTC	CASSLSPGGHNEQFF
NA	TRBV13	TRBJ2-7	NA	TGTGCCAGCCAGGAGACAGGGACTCTCTCCTACGAGCAGTACTTC	CASQETGTLSYEQYF
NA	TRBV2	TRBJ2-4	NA	TGTGCCAGCAGGGCCCAGGGTAGGGACTTAGCCAAAAACATTCAGTACTTC	CASRAQGRDLAKNIQYF
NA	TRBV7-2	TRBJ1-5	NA	TGTGCCAGCAGCTTGGACATGTCCACCAATCAGCCCCAGCATTTT	CASSLDMSTNQPQHF
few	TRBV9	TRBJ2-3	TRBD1	TGTGCCAGCAGCGCTCTACAGGGGTGGGCAGATACGCAGTATTTT	CASSALQGWADTQYF
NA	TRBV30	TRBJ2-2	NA	TGTGCCTGGATGTTGCCCGGTGGGGAGCTGTTTTTT	CAWMLPGGELFF
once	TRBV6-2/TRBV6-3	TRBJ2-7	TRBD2	TGTGCCAGCAGTTATGGTAGCGGGGGAAGCGAGCAGTACTTC	CASSYGSGGSEQYF
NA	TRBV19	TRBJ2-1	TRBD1	TGTGCCAGTCGGACAGGGGGCTCCTACAATGAGCAGTTCTTC	CASRTGGSYNEQFF
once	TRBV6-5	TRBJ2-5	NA	TGTGCCAGCCAAACTCTTTATGAAGAGACCCAGTACTTC	CASQTLYEETQYF
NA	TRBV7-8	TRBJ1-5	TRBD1	TGTGCCAGCAGCCCAGGGACAGTATATCAGCCCCAGCATTTT	CASSPGTVYQPQHF